This record concerns one T cell receptor (beta chain) sequence. Its antigen is unknown. The study ran its PCR with 60 Vbeta and 13 Jbeta primers. Data came from immunoSEQ multiplex PCR; TCRdb stores just in-frame clones and leaves some out. Among around 70,000 clones listed, about three quarters were seen once. Looked up from germline, CDR1 is LNHDA and CDR2 is SQIVND (reference sequence). Trimming cost V 5 bases and J 0 bases, with 9 bases left between them. The length of the CDR3 is 14 residues. This entry belongs to a study of cytomegalovirus exposure and HLA in healthy donors. General study points: In a later analysis, at a false discovery rate of 0.05, some 15,000 TCR beta sequences were associated with HLA alleles. According to an earlier analysis, most TCR beta V segments yielded productive rearrangements about 87% or about 30% of the time.

The V call is TRBV19, the J call TRBJ2-3, with unresolved D. This TCR derives from a male donor in good health and CMV-seropositive. Material: PBMCs. The DNA for the CDR3 is TGTGCCAGTAGTGCGACTGTAAGCACAGATACGCAGTATTTT. It translates to CASSATVSTDTQYF.